A single T cell receptor beta chain is shown here with its context. Germline V lookup: CDR1 SNHLY, CDR2 FYNNEI. V dropped 3 bases and J dropped 0 bases, with 15 bases sitting between them. The CDR3 has 16 amino acids. This entry comes from a study of OX40 agonist ivuxolimab in advanced cancers. Measured with immunoSEQ multiplex PCR; TCRdb has only the in-frame clones, and not every one. The sample lists 60,000 to 70,000 clones; 70% to 85% were seen once. The material sequenced was CD4+ or CD8+ T cells sorted from blood, taken in a trial of the OX40 agonist ivuxolimab. The sequence came from an adult with an advanced solid tumor such as melanoma, head and neck, liver or kidney cancer. The chain links TRBV2 to TRBJ2-7, with D uncertain. CDR3 sequence: CASSELSAAGSYEQYF. The CDR3 DNA is TGTGCCAGCAGTGAGCTATCCGCAGCAGGCTCCTACGAGCAGTACTTC.